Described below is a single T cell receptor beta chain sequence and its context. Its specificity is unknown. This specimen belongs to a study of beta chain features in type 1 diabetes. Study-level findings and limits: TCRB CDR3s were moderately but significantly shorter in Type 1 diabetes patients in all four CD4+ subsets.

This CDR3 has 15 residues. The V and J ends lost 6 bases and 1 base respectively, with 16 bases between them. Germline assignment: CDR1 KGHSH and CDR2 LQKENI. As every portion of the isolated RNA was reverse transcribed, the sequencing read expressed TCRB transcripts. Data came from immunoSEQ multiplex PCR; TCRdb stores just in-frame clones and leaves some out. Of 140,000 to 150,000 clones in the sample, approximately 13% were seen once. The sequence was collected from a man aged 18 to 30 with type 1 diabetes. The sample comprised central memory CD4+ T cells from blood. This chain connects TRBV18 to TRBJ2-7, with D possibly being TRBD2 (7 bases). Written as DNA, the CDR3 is TGTGCCAGCTCCCCCCAACAGGGAGGGTCCTACGAGCAGTACTTC. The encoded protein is CASSPQQGGSYEQYF.